The 11 T cell receptor beta chains below come from one sample, sequenced in a study of T cell repertoires in aging, cancer and after chemotherapy (dated 2019 in TCRdb). The sample was run on an Illumina MiSeq. Using a mixed TRB-A/B primer pool, multiplex touch-down PCR amplified rearranged TRB sequences covering the V, D and J segments. Using fastp at Q25 and MiXCR, TCRdb reprocessed the public reads and kept productive beta chains. For every CDR3 protein sequence, its rows merge into one entry that carries the most common genes and DNA. Recorded for this sample are roughly 4,100 distinct CDR3 sequences; roughly 24% of them occurred a single time. The ten largest clones take up roughly 15% of the sample. Instead of sorted cells or RNA, genomic DNA extracted from peripheral blood served as the source for amplifying TCR beta rearrangements. Sequenced input: blood. The receptors come from a human donor with a solid tumor.

This clonotype was counted a few times. The rearrangement joins TRBV7-9 to TRBJ1-2; no firm D call. V dropped 5 bases and J dropped 5 bases, with 9 bases sitting between them. Germline V gives CDR1 SEHNR, CDR2 FQNEAQ (reference sequence). The CDR3 covers 12 residues. CDR3 nucleotide sequence: TGTGCCAGCAGCCCCGTCCTGTATGGCTACACCTTC. As protein: CASSPVLYGYTF.

The chain joins TRBV12-3 or TRBV12-4 to TRBJ1-5; D gene unclear. This CDR3 contains 12 residues. Trimming shortened V by 4 bases and J by 5 bases, and 6 bases separated the two germline ends. The CDR3: CASSSLYQPQHF. The CDR3 DNA is TGTGCCAGCAGTTCCTTGTATCAGCCCCAGCATTTT.

The chain combines TRBV18 with TRBJ1-4, with D possibly TRBD1 on 5 matching bases. V was trimmed by 3 bases and J by 3 bases, leaving 11 bases between them. CDR3 length: 15 residues. Germline values: CDR1 KGHSH, CDR2 LQKENI. The CDR3 loop is CASSPPGGANEKLFF. For the CDR3, the DNA is TGTGCCAGCTCACCCCCGGGGGGGGCTAATGAAAAACTGTTTTTT.

The chain couples TRBV7-9 to TRBJ2-5; no clear D gene. The CDR3 has 14 residues. V was shortened by 1 base and J by 6 bases, with 12 bases between the two germline ends. The germline V gene encodes CDR1 SEHNR and CDR2 FQNEAQ (reference sequence). CDR3 amino acids: CASSLDSIFQTQYF. The CDR3, as DNA: TGTGCCAGCAGCTTAGATTCTATATTTCAGACCCAGTACTTC.

In its sample, this clonotype is medium-sized. The chain employs TRBV20-1 and TRBJ1-6; D is perhaps TRBD1 (5 bases). CDR1 is DFQATT, CDR2 SNEGSKA, per germline (reference sequence). This CDR3 comprises 11 residues. Trimming shortened V by 3 bases and J by 18 bases, and 15 bases separated the two germline ends. The CDR3 DNA reads TGCAGTGCTAGGGGGGGACGGGCGAACCACTTT. The encoded protein is CSARGGRANHF.

This clonotype rates as medium-sized. The chain joins TRBV19 to TRBJ1-1, with 9 bases identical to TRBD1. The junction had 7 bases not matched to a gene; V was cut back by 5 bases and J by 0 bases. The CDR3 runs to 16 residues. The V gene's germline CDR1 is LNHDA and CDR2 SQIVND (reference sequence). The CDR3: CASSSYTGGMNTEAFF. The CDR3 region has the DNA TGTGCCAGTAGTTCCTACACAGGGGGCATGAACACTGAAGCTTTCTTT.

This clonotype is labeled medium-sized (0.01 to 0.1%). The genes are TRBV18 and TRBJ2-6; no definite D call. With 2 bases removed from V and 3 bases from J, the gap between germline ends came to 11 bases. Germline V gene sequence: CDR1 KGHSH, CDR2 LQKENI. The CDR3 runs 16 residues. The DNA of the CDR3 is TGTGCCAGCTCACCAATGCCGGCAATTGGGGCCAACGTCCTGACTTTC. Its protein is CASSPMPAIGANVLTF.

This chain links TRBV6-5 with TRBJ1-6, with D perhaps TRBD1 (6 bases). V lost 5 bases to trimming and J lost 9 bases, with 14 bases between them. Germline CDR1 reads MNHEY; CDR2 reads SVGAGI. The CDR3 covers 14 residues. In nucleotides, the CDR3 is TGTGCCAGCAGTCGGGACATCGGCGGTTCACCCCTCCACTTT. Amino acids: CASSRDIGGSPLHF.

This clonotype came up once. V is TRBV5-1 and J is TRBJ2-7, with TRBD2 matching over 8 bases. The J segment lost 0 bases and the V segment lost 4 bases, leaving 3 bases of the junction unmatched. The CDR3 spans 14 residues. Germline V gives CDR1 SGHRS, CDR2 YFSETQ. The CDR3 protein is CASSLGLDSYEQYF. The CDR3 nucleotides are TGCGCCAGCAGCCTGGGACTAGACTCCTACGAGCAGTACTTC. Drawing the rest from reference TRBV5-1 and TRBJ2-7, the complete variable domain is KAGVTQTPRYLIKTRGQQVTLSCSPISGHRSVSWYQQTPGQGLQFLFEYFSETQRNKGNFPGRFSGRQFSNSRSEMNVSTLELGDSALYLCASSLGLDSYEQYFGPGTRLTVT.

The V call is TRBV20-1, the J call TRBJ1-6; 8 nucleotides agree with TRBD1. In germline, CDR1 is DFQATT, CDR2 SNEGSKA (reference sequence). The CDR3 consists of 17 residues. V lost 0 bases and J lost 6; bases outside the gene matches: 10. CDR3 sequence reads: CSARDRLPGGFNSPLHF. The CDR3 DNA reads as TGCAGTGCTAGAGATCGGCTCCCAGGGGGCTTTAATTCACCCCTCCACTTT.

This clonotype showed up just a few times. The chain is built from TRBV20-1 and TRBJ2-7; D is unresolved. The V and J ends lost 5 bases and 2 bases respectively, with 16 bases between them. Germline CDR1 DFQATT, CDR2 SNEGSKA (reference sequence). CDR3 length: 14 residues. The CDR3 is CSASRHPGAYEQYF. CDR3 in DNA: TGCAGTGCTTCTCGACATCCCGGAGCCTACGAGCAGTACTTC.